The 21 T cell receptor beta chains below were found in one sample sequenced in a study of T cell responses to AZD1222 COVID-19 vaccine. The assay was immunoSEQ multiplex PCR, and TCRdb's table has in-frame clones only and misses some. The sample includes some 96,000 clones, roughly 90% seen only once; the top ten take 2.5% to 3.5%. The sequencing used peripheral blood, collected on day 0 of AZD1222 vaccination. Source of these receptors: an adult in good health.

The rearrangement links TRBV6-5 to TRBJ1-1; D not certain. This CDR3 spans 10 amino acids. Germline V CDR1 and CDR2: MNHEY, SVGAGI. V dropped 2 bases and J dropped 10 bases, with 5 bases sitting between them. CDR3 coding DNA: TGTGCCAGCAGTTACCCCCCAGCTTTCTTT. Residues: CASSYPPAFF.

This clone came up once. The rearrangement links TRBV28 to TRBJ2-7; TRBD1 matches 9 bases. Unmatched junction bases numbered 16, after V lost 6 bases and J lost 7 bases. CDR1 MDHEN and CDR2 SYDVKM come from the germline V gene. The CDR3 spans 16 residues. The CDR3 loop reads CASRKGGGQGSREQYF. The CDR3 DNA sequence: TGTGCCAGCAGGAAGGGAGGGGGACAGGGCTCTAGGGAGCAGTACTTC.

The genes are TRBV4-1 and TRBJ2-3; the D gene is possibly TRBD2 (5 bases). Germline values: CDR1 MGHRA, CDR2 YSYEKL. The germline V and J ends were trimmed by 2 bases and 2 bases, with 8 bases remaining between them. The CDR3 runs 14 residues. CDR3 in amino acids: CASSQSGTTDTQYF. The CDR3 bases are TGCGCCAGCAGCCAAAGCGGAACCACAGATACGCAGTATTTT.

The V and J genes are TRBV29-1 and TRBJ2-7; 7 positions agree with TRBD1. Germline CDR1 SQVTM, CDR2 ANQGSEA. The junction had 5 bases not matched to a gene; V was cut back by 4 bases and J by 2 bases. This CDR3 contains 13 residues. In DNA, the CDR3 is TGCAGCGTTGTGTCCGGGACAGCCTACGAGCAGTACTTC. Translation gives CSVVSGTAYEQYF.

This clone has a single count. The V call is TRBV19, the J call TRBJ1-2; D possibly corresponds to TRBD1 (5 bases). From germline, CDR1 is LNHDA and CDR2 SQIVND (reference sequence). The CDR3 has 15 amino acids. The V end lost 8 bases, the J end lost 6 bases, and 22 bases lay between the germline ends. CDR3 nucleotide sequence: TGTGCCAGTTTTCAAGGGTGGGGACCTTGGGATGGCTACACCTTC. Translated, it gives CASFQGWGPWDGYTF.

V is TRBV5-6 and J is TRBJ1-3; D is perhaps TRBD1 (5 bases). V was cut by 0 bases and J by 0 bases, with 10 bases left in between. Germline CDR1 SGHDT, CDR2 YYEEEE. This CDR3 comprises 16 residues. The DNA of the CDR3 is TGTGCCAGCAGCTTGGCGACAGTTTACTCTGGAAACACCATATATTTT. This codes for CASSLATVYSGNTIYF.

The CDR3 DNA follows: TGTGCCAGCAGCGTAAATCCGGGACAGGGGGCGGAACAGCCCCAGCATTTT. This sequence encodes CASSVNPGQGAEQPQHF. V and J are TRBV2 and TRBJ1-5, with 12 bases identical to TRBD1. Looked up from germline, CDR1 is SNHLY and CDR2 is FYNNEI. There are 17 residues in the CDR3. J lost 7 bases, V lost 6 bases, and 13 bases had no gene match.

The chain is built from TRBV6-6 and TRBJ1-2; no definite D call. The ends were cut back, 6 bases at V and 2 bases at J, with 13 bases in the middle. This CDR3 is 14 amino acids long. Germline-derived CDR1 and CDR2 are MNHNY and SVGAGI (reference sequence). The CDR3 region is CASSLGGQNYGYTF. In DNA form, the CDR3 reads TGTGCCAGCAGCTTAGGAGGTCAGAACTATGGCTACACCTTC.

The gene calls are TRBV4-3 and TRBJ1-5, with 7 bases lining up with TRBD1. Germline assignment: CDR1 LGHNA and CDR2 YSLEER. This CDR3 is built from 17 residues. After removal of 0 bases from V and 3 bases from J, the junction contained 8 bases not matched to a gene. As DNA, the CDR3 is TGCGCCAGCAGCCAAGAGACAGGGAGAGGGAACAATCAGCCCCAGCATTTT. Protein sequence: CASSQETGRGNNQPQHF.

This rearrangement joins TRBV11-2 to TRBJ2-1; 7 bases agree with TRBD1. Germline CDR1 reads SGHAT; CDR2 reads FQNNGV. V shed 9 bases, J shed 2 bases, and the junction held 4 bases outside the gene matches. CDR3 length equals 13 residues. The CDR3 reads CASRGRPYNEQFF. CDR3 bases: TGTGCCAGTAGGGGGCGCCCCTACAATGAGCAGTTCTTC.

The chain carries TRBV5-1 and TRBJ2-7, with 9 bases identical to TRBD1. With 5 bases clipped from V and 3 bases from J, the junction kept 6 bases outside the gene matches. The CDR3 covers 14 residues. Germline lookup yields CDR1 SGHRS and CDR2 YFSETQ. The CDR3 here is CASRLDRGFYEQYF. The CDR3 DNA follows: TGCGCCAGCAGACTTGACAGGGGGTTCTACGAGCAGTACTTC.

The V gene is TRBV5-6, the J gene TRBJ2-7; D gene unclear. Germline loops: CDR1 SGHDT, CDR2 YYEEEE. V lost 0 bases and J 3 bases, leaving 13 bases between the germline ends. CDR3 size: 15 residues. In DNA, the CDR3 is TGTGCCAGCAGCTTGGGTGTAGGGATTAGCTACGAGCAGTACTTC. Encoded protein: CASSLGVGISYEQYF.

The CDR3 reads CASSLKRGWEEKLFF. CDR3 bases: TGTGCCAGCAGCTTAAAGAGGGGCTGGGAGGAAAAACTGTTTTTT. The chain couples TRBV7-2 to TRBJ1-4, with TRBD1 as a possible D gene (5 bases). Germline V lookup: CDR1 SGHTA, CDR2 FQGNSA. This CDR3 has 15 residues. V was trimmed by 2 bases and J by 8 bases, leaving 15 bases between them.

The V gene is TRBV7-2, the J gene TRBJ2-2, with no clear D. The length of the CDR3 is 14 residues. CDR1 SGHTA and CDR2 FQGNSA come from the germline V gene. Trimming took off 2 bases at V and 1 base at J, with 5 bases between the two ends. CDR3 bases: TGTGCCAGCAGCTTAAGCAGGAACACCGGGGAGCTGTTTTTT. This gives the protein CASSLSRNTGELFF. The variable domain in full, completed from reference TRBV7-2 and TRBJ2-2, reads GAGVSQSPSNKVTEKGKDVELRCDPISGHTALYWYRQSLGQGLEFLIYFQGNSAPDKSGLPSDRFSAERTGGSVSTLTIQRTQQEDSAVYLCASSLSRNTGELFFGEGSRLTVL.

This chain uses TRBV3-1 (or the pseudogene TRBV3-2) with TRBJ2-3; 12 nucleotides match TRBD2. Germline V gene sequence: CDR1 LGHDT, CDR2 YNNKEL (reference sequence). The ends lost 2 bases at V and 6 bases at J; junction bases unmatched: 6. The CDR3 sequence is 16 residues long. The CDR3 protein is CASSQLAGGPADTQYF. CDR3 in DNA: TGTGCCAGCAGCCAACTAGCGGGGGGGCCGGCGGATACGCAGTATTTT.

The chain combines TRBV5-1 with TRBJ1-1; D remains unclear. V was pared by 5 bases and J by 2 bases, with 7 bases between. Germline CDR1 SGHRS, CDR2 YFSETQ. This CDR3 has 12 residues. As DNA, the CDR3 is TGCGCCAGCAGGTTAGCCAACACTGAAGCTTTCTTT. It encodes CASRLANTEAFF.

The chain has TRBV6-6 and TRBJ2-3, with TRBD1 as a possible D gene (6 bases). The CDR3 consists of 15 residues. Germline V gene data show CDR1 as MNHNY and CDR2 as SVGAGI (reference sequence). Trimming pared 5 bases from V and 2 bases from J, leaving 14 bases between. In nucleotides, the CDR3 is TGTGCCAGCAGTCAGGGGCAGGGAAACACAGATACGCAGTATTTT. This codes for CASSQGQGNTDTQYF.

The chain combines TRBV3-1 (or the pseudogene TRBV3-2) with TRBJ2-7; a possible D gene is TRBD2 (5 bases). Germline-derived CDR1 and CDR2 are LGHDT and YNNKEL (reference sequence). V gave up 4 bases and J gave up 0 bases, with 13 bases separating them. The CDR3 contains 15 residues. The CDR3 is CASSPWTGSSYEQYF. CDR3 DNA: TGTGCCAGCAGCCCCTGGACGGGAAGCTCCTACGAGCAGTACTTC.

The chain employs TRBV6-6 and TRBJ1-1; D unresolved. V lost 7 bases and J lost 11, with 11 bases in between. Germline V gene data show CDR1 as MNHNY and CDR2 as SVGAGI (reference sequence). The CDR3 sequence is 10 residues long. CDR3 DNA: TGTGCCAGCATCGGCGAGGGCGCTTTCTTT. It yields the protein CASIGEGAFF.

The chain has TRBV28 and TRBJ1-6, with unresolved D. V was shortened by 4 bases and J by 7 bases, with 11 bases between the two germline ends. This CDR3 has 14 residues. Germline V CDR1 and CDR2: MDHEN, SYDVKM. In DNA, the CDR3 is TGTGCCAGCAGTTATGCCAATAGAAATTCACCCCTCCACTTT. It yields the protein CASSYANRNSPLHF.

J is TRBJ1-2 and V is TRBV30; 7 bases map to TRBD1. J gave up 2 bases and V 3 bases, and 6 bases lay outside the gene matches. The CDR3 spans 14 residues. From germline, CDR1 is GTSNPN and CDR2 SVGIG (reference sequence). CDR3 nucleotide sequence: TGTGCCTGGAGACGGCAGGGGGACAACTATGGCTACACCTTC. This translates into CAWRRQGDNYGYTF.